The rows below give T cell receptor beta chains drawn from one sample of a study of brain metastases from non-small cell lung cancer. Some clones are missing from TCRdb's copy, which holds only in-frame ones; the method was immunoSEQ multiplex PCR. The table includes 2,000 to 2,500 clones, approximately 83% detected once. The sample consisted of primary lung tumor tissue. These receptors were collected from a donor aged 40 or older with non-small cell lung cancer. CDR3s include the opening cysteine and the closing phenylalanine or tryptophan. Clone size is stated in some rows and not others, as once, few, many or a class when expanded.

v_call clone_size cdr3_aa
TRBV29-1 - CSVGLETQYF
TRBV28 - CASSGSGRETQYF
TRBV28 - CASSLGGWGLPTEAFF
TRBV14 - CASSQDLGLDETRDTQYF
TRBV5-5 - CASSPGQAGNQPQHF
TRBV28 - CASSSQTANGYTF
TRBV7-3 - CASSTGGPGEQFF
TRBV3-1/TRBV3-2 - CASSSSSYEQYF
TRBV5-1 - CASSLELQDYNEQFF
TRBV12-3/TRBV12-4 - CASSPDISYEQYF
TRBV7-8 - CASSSVGTFSYEQYF
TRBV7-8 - CASRLAGGLEQYF
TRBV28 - CASRGLLGEQYF
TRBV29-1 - CSVGGGQRYEAFF
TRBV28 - CASTSSSSYNSPLHF
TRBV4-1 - CASSQELGGTYEQYF
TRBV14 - CASSLRLAAFHYNEQFF
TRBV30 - CAWSVGQGVTEAFF
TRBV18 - CASSPRQGGTNTEAFF
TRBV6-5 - CASGGRSNQPQHF
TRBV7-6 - CASSPGPANEQYF
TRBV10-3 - CAISENEGNYGYTF
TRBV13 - CASSLEGGAENEQFF
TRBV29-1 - CSVVRTGGEKLFF
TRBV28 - CASSLEGRVGSNQPQHF
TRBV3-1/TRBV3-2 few CASRTNQGRTDTQYF
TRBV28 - CASSLQQLNEKLFF
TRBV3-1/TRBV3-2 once CASSQETGRGGSYNEQFF
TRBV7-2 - CASSTPTENTGELFF
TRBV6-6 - CASSPAAEAFF
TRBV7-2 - CASSFGRVRETQYF
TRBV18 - CASSPSGDTEAFF
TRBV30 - CAWSPGTYSNQPQHF
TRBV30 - CAWSVSGWGRDSPLHF
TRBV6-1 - CASSDRTGGTDTQYF
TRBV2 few CASRRLRIEGRHSPLHF
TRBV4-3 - CASSQFAGKEAFF
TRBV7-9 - CASSLGAGNEQYF
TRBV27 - CASSPLRTVSMGEQFF
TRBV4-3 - CASSQEASGYNEQFF
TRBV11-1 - CASRFRGKTYNEQFF
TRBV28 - CASSPPGEWDTQYF
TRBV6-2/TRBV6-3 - CASSYSPDYPLAKNIQYF
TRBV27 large CASSLLATATTGELFF
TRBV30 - CAWTQGAGNTIYF
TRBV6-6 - CASSYVGGRNTIYF
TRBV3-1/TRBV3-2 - CASSQGGRQNTGELFF
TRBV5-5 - CASSLGLNEQFF
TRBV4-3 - CASSQDRAAGQGKTEAFF
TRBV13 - CASSPAMGTEAFF
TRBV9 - CASSVAEGYSYNEQFF
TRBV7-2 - CASSLPDRGGYGYTF
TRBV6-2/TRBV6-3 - CASSDPDLYSNQPQHF